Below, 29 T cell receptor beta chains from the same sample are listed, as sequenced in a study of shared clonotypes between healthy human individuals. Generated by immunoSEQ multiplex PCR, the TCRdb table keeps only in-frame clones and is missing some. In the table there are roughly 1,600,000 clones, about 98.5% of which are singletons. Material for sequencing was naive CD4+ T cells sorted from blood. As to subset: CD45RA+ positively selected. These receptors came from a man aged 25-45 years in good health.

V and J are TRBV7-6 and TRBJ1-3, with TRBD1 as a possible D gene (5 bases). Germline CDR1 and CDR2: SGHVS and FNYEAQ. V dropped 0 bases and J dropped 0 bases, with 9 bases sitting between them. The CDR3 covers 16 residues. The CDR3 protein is CASSLAGTGSGNTIYF. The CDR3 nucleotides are TGTGCCAGCAGCTTAGCGGGCACAGGCTCTGGAAACACCATATATTTT.

DNA of the CDR3: TGTGCCAGCAGAGCGGACAGCGGGAAGACTGAAGCTTTCTTT. It specifies CASRADSGKTEAFF. The chain has TRBV6-5 and TRBJ1-1; D is perhaps TRBD1 (6 bases). Germline assignment: CDR1 MNHEY and CDR2 SVGAGI. V lost 6 bases, J lost 5 bases, and 16 bases lay in between. The CDR3 extends over 14 amino acids.

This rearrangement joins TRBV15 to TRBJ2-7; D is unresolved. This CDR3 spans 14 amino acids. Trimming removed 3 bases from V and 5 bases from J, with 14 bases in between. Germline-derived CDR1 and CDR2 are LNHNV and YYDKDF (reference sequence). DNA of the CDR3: TGTGCCACCAGCAGCTCAGCCTCCGGTCACGAGCAGTACTTC. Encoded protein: CATSSSASGHEQYF. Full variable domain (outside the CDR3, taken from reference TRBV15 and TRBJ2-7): DAMVIQNPRYQVTQFGKPVTLSCSQTLNHNVMYWYQQKSSQAPKLLFHYYDKDFNNEADTPDNFQSRRPNTSFCFLDIRSPGLGDTAMYLCATSSSASGHEQYFGPGTRLTVT.

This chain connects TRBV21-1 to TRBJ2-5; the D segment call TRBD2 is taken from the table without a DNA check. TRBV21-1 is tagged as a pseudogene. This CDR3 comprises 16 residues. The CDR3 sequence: CASSKLAAKYQETQYF. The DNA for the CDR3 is TGTGCCAGCAGCAAACTAGCGGCAAAGTACCAAGAGACCCAGTACTTC.

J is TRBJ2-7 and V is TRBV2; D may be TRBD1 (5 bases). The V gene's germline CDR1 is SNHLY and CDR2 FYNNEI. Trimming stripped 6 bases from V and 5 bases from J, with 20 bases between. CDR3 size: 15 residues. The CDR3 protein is CASRLRGGLLDEQYF. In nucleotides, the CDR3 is TGTGCCAGCAGATTAAGGGGTGGGCTTCTCGACGAGCAGTACTTC.

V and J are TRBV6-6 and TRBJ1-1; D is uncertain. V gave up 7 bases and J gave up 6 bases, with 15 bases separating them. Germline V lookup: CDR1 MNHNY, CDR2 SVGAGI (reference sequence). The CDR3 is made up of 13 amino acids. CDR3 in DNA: TGTGCCAGCACCCTCCTGCCCCCACCTGAAGCTTTCTTT. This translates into CASTLLPPPEAFF.

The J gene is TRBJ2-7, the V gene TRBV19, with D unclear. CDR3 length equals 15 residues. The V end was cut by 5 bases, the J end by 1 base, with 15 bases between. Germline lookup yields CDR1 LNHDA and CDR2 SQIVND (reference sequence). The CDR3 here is CASSLNRDVSYEQYF. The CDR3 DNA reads TGTGCCAGTAGTCTAAACAGAGATGTTTCCTACGAGCAGTACTTC. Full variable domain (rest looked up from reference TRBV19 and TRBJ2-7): DGGITQSPKYLFRKEGQNVTLSCEQNLNHDAMYWYRQDPGQGLRLIYYSQIVNDFQKGDIAEGYSVSREKKESFPLTVTSAQKNPTAFYLCASSLNRDVSYEQYFGPGTRLTVT.

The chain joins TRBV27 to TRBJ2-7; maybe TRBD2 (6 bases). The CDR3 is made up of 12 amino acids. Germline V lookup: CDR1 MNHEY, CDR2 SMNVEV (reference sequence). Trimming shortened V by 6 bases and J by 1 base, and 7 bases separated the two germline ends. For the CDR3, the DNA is TGTGCCAGCAGCGGGAGTTCCTACGAGCAGTACTTC. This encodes CASSGSSYEQYF.

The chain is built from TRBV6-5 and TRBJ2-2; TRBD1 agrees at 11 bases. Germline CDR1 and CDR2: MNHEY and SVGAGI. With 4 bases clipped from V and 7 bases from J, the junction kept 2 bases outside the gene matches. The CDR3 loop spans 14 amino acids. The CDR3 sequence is CASSWDRGIGELFF. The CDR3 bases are TGTGCCAGCAGTTGGGACAGGGGGATCGGGGAGCTGTTTTTT.

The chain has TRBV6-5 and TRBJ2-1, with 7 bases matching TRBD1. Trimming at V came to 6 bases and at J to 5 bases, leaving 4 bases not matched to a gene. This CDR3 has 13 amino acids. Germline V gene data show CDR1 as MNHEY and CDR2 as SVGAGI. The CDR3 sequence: CASRPDRDNEQFF. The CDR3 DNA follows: TGTGCCAGCAGACCCGACAGGGACAATGAGCAGTTCTTC.

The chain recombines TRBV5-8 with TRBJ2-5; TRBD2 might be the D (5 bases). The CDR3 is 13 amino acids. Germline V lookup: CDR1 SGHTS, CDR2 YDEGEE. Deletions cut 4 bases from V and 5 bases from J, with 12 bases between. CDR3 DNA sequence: TGTGCCAGCAGCGTCCGGACTTACGAGACCCAGTACTTC. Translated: CASSVRTYETQYF.

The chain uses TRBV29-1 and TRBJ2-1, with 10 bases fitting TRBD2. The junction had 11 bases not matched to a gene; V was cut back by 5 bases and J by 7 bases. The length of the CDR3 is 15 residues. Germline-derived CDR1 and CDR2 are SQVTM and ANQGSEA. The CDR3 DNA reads TGCAGCGTTTACTCCGGACTAGCGGACCCGAATGAGCAGTTCTTC. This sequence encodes CSVYSGLADPNEQFF.

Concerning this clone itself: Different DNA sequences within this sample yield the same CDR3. CDR3 in amino acids: CASSLAGSYEQYF. For the CDR3, the DNA is TGTGCCAGCAGCTTGGCCGGATCCTACGAGCAGTACTTC. The chain has TRBV5-5 and TRBJ2-7; D unresolved. Germline V gene sequence: CDR1 SGHKS, CDR2 YYEKEE (reference sequence). The V gene lost 0 bases and the J gene lost 1 base, with 5 bases spanning the gap. This CDR3 spans 13 amino acids.

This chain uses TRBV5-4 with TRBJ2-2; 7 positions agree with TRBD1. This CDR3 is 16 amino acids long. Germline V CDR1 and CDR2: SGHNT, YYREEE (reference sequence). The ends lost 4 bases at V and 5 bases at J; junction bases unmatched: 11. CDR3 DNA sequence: TGTGCCAGCAGCCCGGCCGGACAGGATTATACCGGGGAGCTGTTTTTT. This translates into CASSPAGQDYTGELFF.

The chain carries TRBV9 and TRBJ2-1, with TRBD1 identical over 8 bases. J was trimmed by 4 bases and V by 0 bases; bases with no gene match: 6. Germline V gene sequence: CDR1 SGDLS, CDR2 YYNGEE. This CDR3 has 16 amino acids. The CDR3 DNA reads TGTGCCAGCAGCGTAGAGGGGGGACAGGCGTACAATGAGCAGTTCTTC. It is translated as CASSVEGGQAYNEQFF.

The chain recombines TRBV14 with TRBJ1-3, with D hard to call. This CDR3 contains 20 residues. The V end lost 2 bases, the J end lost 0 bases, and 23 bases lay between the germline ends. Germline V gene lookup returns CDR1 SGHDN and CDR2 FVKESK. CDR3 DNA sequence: TGTGCCAGCAGCCAATTGTCCGGGCGGAGGTCAGGCTCCTCTGGAAACACCATATATTTT. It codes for CASSQLSGRRSGSSGNTIYF.

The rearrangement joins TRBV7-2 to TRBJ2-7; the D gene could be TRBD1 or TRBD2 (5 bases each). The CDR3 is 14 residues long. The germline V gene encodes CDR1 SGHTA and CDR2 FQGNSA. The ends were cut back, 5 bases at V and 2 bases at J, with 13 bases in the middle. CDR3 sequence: CASSPRDGAYEQYF. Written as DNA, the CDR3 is TGTGCCAGCAGCCCCCGGGACGGCGCCTACGAGCAGTACTTC. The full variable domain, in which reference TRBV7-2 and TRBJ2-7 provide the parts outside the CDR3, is GAGVSQSPSNKVTEKGKDVELRCDPISGHTALYWYRQSLGQGLEFLIYFQGNSAPDKSGLPSDRFSAERTGGSVSTLTIQRTQQEDSAVYLCASSPRDGAYEQYFGPGTRLTVT.

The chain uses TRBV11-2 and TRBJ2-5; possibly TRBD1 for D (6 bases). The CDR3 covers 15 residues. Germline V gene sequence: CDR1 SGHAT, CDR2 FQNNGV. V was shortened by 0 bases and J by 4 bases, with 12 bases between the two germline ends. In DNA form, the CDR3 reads TGTGCCAGCAGCTTAGATCTTGGGGGCTTAGAGACCCAGTACTTC. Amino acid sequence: CASSLDLGGLETQYF.

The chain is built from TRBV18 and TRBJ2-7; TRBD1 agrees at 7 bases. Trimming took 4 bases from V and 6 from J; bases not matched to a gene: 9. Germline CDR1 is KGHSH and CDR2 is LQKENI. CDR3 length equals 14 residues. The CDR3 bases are TGTGCCAGCTCACTAAAGACAGGGCCGGGCGAGCAGTACTTC. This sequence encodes CASSLKTGPGEQYF.

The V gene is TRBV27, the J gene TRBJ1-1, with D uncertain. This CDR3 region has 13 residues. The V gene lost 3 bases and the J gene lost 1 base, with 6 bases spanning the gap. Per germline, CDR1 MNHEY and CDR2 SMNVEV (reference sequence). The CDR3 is CASSFRSNTEAFF. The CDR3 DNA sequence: TGTGCCAGCAGTTTTCGGTCGAACACTGAAGCTTTCTTT.

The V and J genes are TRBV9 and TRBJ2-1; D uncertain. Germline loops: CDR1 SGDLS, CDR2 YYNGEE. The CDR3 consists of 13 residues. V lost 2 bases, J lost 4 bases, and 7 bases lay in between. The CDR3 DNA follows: TGTGCCAGCAGCGTCACTCGGTACAATGAGCAGTTCTTC. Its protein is CASSVTRYNEQFF.

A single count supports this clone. In nucleotides, the CDR3 is TGTGCCAGCAGCTTAGAAGCTTTCTTT. Protein product: CASSLEAFF. The chain is built from TRBV7-8 and TRBJ1-1; D ambiguous. Germline CDR1 reads SGHVS; CDR2 reads FQNEAQ. The V end was cut by 1 base, the J end by 9 bases, with 0 bases between. This CDR3 comprises 9 residues.

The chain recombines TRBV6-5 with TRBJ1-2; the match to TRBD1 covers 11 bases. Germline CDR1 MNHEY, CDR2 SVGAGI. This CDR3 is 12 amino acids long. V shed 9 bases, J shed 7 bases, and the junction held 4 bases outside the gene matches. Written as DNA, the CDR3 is TGTGCCAGTAGGACAGGGGGCGCTGGCTACACCTTC. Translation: CASRTGGAGYTF.

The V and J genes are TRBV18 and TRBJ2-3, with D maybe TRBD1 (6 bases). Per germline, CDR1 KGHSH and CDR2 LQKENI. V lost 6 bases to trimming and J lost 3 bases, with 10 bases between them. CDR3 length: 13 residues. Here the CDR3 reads CASSSRGTDTQYF. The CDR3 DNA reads TGTGCCAGCTCGTCGAGGGGGACAGATACGCAGTATTTT.

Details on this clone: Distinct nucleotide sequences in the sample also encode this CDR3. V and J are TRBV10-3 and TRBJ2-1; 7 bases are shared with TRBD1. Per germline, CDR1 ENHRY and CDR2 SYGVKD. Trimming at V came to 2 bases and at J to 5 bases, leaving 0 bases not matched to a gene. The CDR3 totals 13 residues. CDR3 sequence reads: CAISEGTDNEQFF. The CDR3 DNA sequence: TGTGCCATCAGTGAGGGGACAGACAATGAGCAGTTCTTC.

The CDR3 DNA reads TGTGCCAGTAGTGTGCAGGGAGGTACCACAGATACGCAGTATTTT. Translating it yields CASSVQGGTTDTQYF. This sequence joins TRBV19 and TRBJ2-3; D is possibly TRBD2 (6 bases). Trimming left V 5 bases short and J 2 bases short, with 14 bases between. Per germline, CDR1 LNHDA and CDR2 SQIVND (reference sequence). This CDR3 has 15 residues.

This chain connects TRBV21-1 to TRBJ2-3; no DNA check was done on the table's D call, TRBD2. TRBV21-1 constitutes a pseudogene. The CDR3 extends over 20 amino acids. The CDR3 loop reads CASSYSVGAASGRALDTQYF. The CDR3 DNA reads TGTGCCAGCAGCTACTCTGTCGGAGCCGCTAGCGGGAGGGCCTTAGATACGCAGTATTTT.

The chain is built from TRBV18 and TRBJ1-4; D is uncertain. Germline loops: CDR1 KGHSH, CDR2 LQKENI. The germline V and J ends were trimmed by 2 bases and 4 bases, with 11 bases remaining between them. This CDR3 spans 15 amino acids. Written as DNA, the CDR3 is TGTGCCAGCTCACCAAAGAGGGATTATAATGAAAAACTGTTTTTT. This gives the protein CASSPKRDYNEKLFF.

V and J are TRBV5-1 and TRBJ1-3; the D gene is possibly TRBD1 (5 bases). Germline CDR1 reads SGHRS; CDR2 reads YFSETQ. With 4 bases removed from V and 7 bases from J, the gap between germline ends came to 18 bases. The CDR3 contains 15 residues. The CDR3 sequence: CASSQAQGFGNTIYF. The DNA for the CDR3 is TGCGCCAGCAGCCAGGCTCAGGGATTCGGGAACACCATATATTTT.